This entry features one T cell receptor beta chain sequence. Its antigen is currently unknown. This specimen comes from a study of T cell responses to AZD1222 COVID-19 vaccine. Study observations and caveats: Spike-specific TCR breadth and depth grew following two AZD1222 doses.

It was second doses at about 4 or about 12 weeks that were pooled. TCRdb's table, derived via immunoSEQ multiplex PCR, lists solely in-frame clones and lacks some. The sample carries 80,000 to 100,000 clones, 70% to 90% recorded once. With 2 bases removed from V and 6 bases from J, the gap between germline ends came to 7 bases. The CDR3 is 13 amino acids. Germline assignment: CDR1 SEHNR and CDR2 FQNEAQ (reference sequence). Sample: peripheral blood, taken 28 days after the second AZD1222 dose. The rearrangement joins TRBV7-9 to TRBJ2-2; D may correspond to TRBD1 or TRBD2 (5 bases each). The TCR comes from an adult who received the AZD1222 COVID-19 vaccine. The CDR3 region has the DNA TGTGCCAGCAGCTTATTGGGGGCCGGGGAGCTGTTTTTT. Protein: CASSLLGAGELFF.